A single count supports the clone carrying this TCR beta chain. Its antigen is not identified. The sample originates from a study of yellow fever vaccine responses in identical twins. Findings and caveats of the study: It has been reported that, in twins, the vaccine T cell response seemed partly convergent and partly personalized.

Germline lookup yields CDR1 KGHSH and CDR2 LQKENI. The V and J ends lost 3 bases and 0 bases respectively, with 6 bases between them. This CDR3 region has 14 residues. MiXCR, applied by TCRdb to the RT-PCR reads, yields one record per CDR3 protein. Found here are approximately 9,500 distinct CDR3 sequences, around four fifths of them singletons; the top ten hold around 2%. The genes are TRBV18 and TRBJ1-5; D gene uncertain. The TCR originated in a woman aged 18-29 years who received the yellow fever vaccine. Specimen: T cells from blood (PBMCs), unsorted or a sorted subset (not recorded which), collected before or after yellow fever vaccination (not recorded which). CDR3 loop: CASSPTNSNQPQHF. As DNA, the CDR3 is TGTGCCAGCTCACCGACAAATAGCAATCAGCCCCAGCATTTT.